This T cell receptor beta chain was captured by sequencing in a study of shared clonotypes between healthy human individuals. The study's findings and limits: At large depth, rarefaction still showed sorted-subset sequencing to be incomplete.

The repertoire was sequenced with immunoSEQ multiplex PCR; TCRdb's copy has only in-frame clones and lacks some. The sample includes 2 million to 2.5 million clones, around 95% seen only once; the top ten take roughly 0.13%. J gave up 1 base and V 4 bases, and 19 bases lay outside the gene matches. The CDR3 has 19 residues. This clone was detected once. Its matching antigen is unknown. Sequencing was done on a sample of naive CD4+ T cells sorted from blood. Regarding subset: CD45RA+ positively selected. The source is a man younger than 35 in good health. The chain is built from TRBV23-1 and TRBJ2-7; 7 bases align to TRBD2. TRBV23-1 is filed as an ORF, its function uncertain. The CDR3 nucleotides read TGCGCCAGCAGTCCTCTCTGGGCCGTGGGAGGGCCCAGGTCCTACGAGCAGTACTTC. It codes for CASSPLWAVGGPRSYEQYF.